These 27 T cell receptor beta chains share one sample of origin, sequenced in a study of CDR3 diversity in severe acne. TCRdb fed the PCR reads into MiXCR, producing one record per CDR3 protein. The data contain over 85,000 distinct CDR3 sequences, more than 45% of them singletons. Sequencing was performed on blood. The receptors originated from a male donor with acne.

As regards this clonotype: One base away lies a much larger clone, so this may be a sequencing read error. This chain links TRBV6-5 with TRBJ2-1; the D is unclear. CDR1 and CDR2 from the germline V gene are MNHEY and SVGAGI. With 7 bases removed from V and 3 bases from J, the gap between germline ends came to 10 bases. The CDR3 has 13 amino acids. CDR3 region: CASKETIYNEQFF. DNA for the CDR3: TGTGCCAGCAAGGAGACCATCTACAATGAGCAGTTCTTC.

This clonotype has ten or more counts. Compared with germline, one end of the junction differs, possibly owing to a read error. J is TRBJ2-5 and V is TRBV7-7; perhaps D is TRBD1 or TRBD2 (6 bases each). This CDR3 comprises 14 residues. The germline V gene has CDR1 SSHAT and CDR2 FNYEAQ (reference sequence). The CDR3 sequence: CASSPRGGGETQYF. The CDR3 DNA sequence: TGTGCTAGCAGCCCTCGTGGAGGGGGAGAGACCCAGTACTTC.

The chain is built from TRBV29-1 and TRBJ1-1; D ambiguous. The CDR3 loop spans 15 amino acids. V dropped 5 bases and J dropped 0 bases, with 16 bases sitting between them. CDR1 and CDR2 (germline): SQVTM, ANQGSEA. The DNA of the CDR3 is TGCAGCGTTCCTCGAGAGTGGATCATGAACACTGAAGCTTTCTTT. This codes for CSVPREWIMNTEAFF.

This clonotype was counted between two and nine times. This chain joins TRBV2 and TRBJ1-1, with 8 bases lining up with TRBD1. This CDR3 has 16 residues. Germline V gives CDR1 SNHLY, CDR2 FYNNEI. After removal of 2 bases from V and 0 bases from J, the junction contained 5 bases not matched to a gene. CDR3 protein: CASSERTGSMNTEAFF. CDR3 DNA: TGTGCCAGCAGTGAAAGGACAGGGAGCATGAACACTGAAGCTTTCTTT.

The V and J genes are TRBV25-1 and TRBJ2-7; 8 bases match TRBD2. CDR3 length: 15 amino acids. The V gene's germline CDR1 is MGHDK and CDR2 SYGVNS. Trimming removed 3 bases from V and 4 bases from J; junction bases left unmatched: 8. In nucleotides, the CDR3 is TGTGCCAGCAGTGATTGGAGCGGGAGTACGTACGAGCAGTACTTC. Amino acid sequence: CASSDWSGSTYEQYF.

Remarks on this clonotype: A much larger clone is a single base away; this may be a read error. The chain couples TRBV2 to TRBJ1-2; unclear D gene. Trimming took off 0 bases at V and 4 bases at J, with 15 bases between the two ends. This CDR3 spans 16 amino acids. Germline assignment: CDR1 SNHLY and CDR2 FYNNEI. CDR3 bases: TGTGCCAGCAGTGAAGCGCTCACCTCAGAAGGCTATGGCTACACCTTC. Protein: CASSEALTSEGYGYTF.

Note on this clonotype: Given a much more abundant clone one base away, this may be a read error. CDR3 amino acids: CAGNRDNHGYTF. In nucleotides, the CDR3 is TGTGCCGGCAACCGGGACAACCATGGCTACACCTTC. J is TRBJ1-2 and V is TRBV2; tentatively, D is TRBD1 (6 bases). The V gene's germline CDR1 is SNHLY and CDR2 FYNNEI. This CDR3 region has 12 residues. Trimming stripped 11 bases from V and 6 bases from J, with 16 bases between.

The genes are TRBV24-1 and TRBJ1-5; no clear D. The germline V gene has CDR1 KGHDR and CDR2 SFDVKD. This CDR3 contains 15 residues. Trimming took off 2 bases at V and 11 bases at J, with 18 bases between the two ends. DNA for the CDR3: TGTGCCACCAGTGATTCAAGCGGGATTCAAGAGACCCAGCATTTT. This translates into CATSDSSGIQETQHF.

Notes on this clonotype: A much larger clone differs by one base, so this may be a read error. No conserved phenylalanine or tryptophan ends this CDR3, so it is likely a read error. This chain connects TRBV6-4 to TRBJ2-2; TRBD1 or TRBD2 may be the D gene (5 bases each). There are 14 residues in the CDR3. Trimming took 2 bases from V and 3 from J, leaving 7 bases between them. CDR1 MRHNA and CDR2 SNTAGT come from the germline V gene. CDR3 bases: TGTGCCAGCAGTGACGTGGGGGACACCGGGGAGCTGTTTTCT. The encoded protein is CASSDVGDTGELFS.

The CDR3 DNA reads TGTGCCAGCCGGGTAGGGGACGAGCAGTACTTC. Translation: CASRVGDEQYF. The rearrangement uses TRBV27 and TRBJ2-7; tentative D call: TRBD1 (5 bases). Germline V lookup: CDR1 MNHEY, CDR2 SMNVEV (reference sequence). V lost 8 bases and J 5 bases, leaving 10 bases between the germline ends. This CDR3 contains 11 residues.

The chain joins TRBV9 to TRBJ2-3, with D perhaps matching TRBD1 (5 bases). The V and J ends lost 3 bases and 1 base respectively, with 6 bases between them. The CDR3 runs 13 residues. Germline V gene sequence: CDR1 SGDLS, CDR2 YYNGEE. The CDR3, as DNA: TGTGCCAGCAGCGAAGGGGGCACAGATACGCAGTATTTT. This gives the protein CASSEGGTDTQYF. Complete variable domain (other parts from reference TRBV9 and TRBJ2-3): DSGVTQTPKHLITATGQRVTLRCSPRSGDLSVYWYQQSLDQGLQFLIQYYNGEERAKGNILERFSAQQFPDLHSELNLSSLELGDSALYFCASSEGGTDTQYFGPGTRLTVL.

This clonotype was counted a few times. V is TRBV4-1 and J is TRBJ2-3; TRBD2 aligns across 8 bases. CDR1 MGHRA and CDR2 YSYEKL come from the germline V gene. The junction had 6 bases not matched to a gene; V was cut back by 1 base and J by 3 bases. The CDR3 extends over 16 amino acids. The CDR3 nucleotides read TGCGCCAGCAGCCAAGTCGGGGGGGGAGCGACAGATACGCAGTATTTT. It yields the protein CASSQVGGGATDTQYF.

The count of this clonotype is one. It may be a read error: a sequence one base away is much more abundant. The chain couples TRBV6-1 to TRBJ2-2; D call uncertain. CDR3 length equals 12 residues. Germline-derived CDR1 and CDR2 are MNHNS and SASEGT. The germline V and J ends were trimmed by 6 bases and 7 bases, with 9 bases remaining between them. CDR3 residues: CASRGDNGELFF. Here the CDR3 DNA reads TGTGCCAGCAGGGGTGACAACGGGGAGCTGTTTTTT.

Points on this clonotype: One end of the junction fails to match germline, which may point to a read error. The chain has TRBV13 and TRBJ1-2; 8 nucleotides line up with TRBD1. CDR3 size: 14 residues. Looked up from germline, CDR1 is PRHDT and CDR2 is FYEKMQ (reference sequence). CDR3 coding DNA: TGTGCCAGCAACTTAGGACAGGGTTCCTATGGCTACACCTTC. It is translated as CASNLGQGSYGYTF.

This clonotype has just one count. The V call is TRBV12-3 or TRBV12-4, the J call TRBJ1-1; D gene unclear. V dropped 1 base and J dropped 7 bases, with 7 bases sitting between them. The CDR3 runs 12 residues. CDR3 DNA sequence: TGTGCCAGCAGTTTAGGCGGGGATGAAGCTTTCTTT. It translates to CASSLGGDEAFF.

Remarks on this clonotype: Because it lacks the conserved phenylalanine or tryptophan at the end, this CDR3 is likely a read error. The DNA is omitted, as the CDR3 cannot be located on it reliably, and the CDR3 follows TCRdb's listing. The genes are TRBV7-6 and TRBJ1-2. With termini counted, the CDR3 has 11 amino acids. Germline loops: CDR1 SGHVS, CDR2 FNYEAQ. CDR3 sequence: CASSPSAASTY.

V and J are TRBV20-1 and TRBJ1-2, with D maybe TRBD1 (6 bases). Trimming shortened V by 6 bases and J by 4 bases, and 21 bases separated the two germline ends. Germline V lookup: CDR1 DFQATT, CDR2 SNEGSKA (reference sequence). This CDR3 contains 15 residues. For the CDR3, the DNA is TGCAGTGCCATAAGTGGTGAAGGGGGAGGCTATGGCTACACCTTC. This gives the protein CSAISGEGGGYGYTF.

V and J are TRBV15 and TRBJ2-1, with 11 bases lining up with TRBD2. This CDR3 region has 16 residues. V gave up 3 bases and J gave up 2 bases; unmatched junction bases: 3. Germline CDR1 LNHNV, CDR2 YYDKDF (reference sequence). CDR3 in DNA: TGTGCCACCAGCAGCAAACTAGCGGGGGCCTACAATGAGCAGTTCTTC. Translation: CATSSKLAGAYNEQFF.

J is TRBJ1-3 and V is TRBV7-6, with 7 bases fitting TRBD1. V shed 4 bases and J 1 base; nucleotides not matched to a gene: 13. The germline CDR1 and CDR2 sequences are SGHVS and FNYEAQ. The CDR3 is 18 amino acids. CDR3 nucleotides: TGTGCCAGCAGCTCCTATGGACAGGACCTGCAGTCTGGAAACACCATATATTTT. Translation: CASSSYGQDLQSGNTIYF.

This clonotype was detected ten times or more. The chain uses TRBV7-9 and TRBJ2-1; no definite D call. The CDR3 contains 15 residues. V was pared by 5 bases and J by 6 bases, with 17 bases between. Germline V gene lookup returns CDR1 SEHNR and CDR2 FQNEAQ (reference sequence). The CDR3 nucleotides are TGTGCCAGCAGCCCCCTGTCGGTTTATCCCAATGAGCAGTTCTTC. This sequence encodes CASSPLSVYPNEQFF.

This clonotype appeared many times. The chain couples TRBV28 to TRBJ2-3, with D hard to call. The CDR3 contains 16 residues. The germline V gene has CDR1 MDHEN and CDR2 SYDVKM. The V gene lost 2 bases and the J gene lost 6 bases, with 18 bases spanning the gap. As DNA, the CDR3 is TGTGCCAGCAGTTTAGGTCGGGCCCTTTGGCGGGATACGCAGTATTTT. Protein product: CASSLGRALWRDTQYF.

This clonotype showed up many times. The V and J genes are TRBV7-8 and TRBJ1-4; D call uncertain. Germline CDR1 reads SGHVS; CDR2 reads FQNEAQ. This CDR3 contains 14 residues. Trimming removed 5 bases from V and 7 bases from J, with 14 bases in between. The CDR3 DNA follows: TGTGCCAGCAGCCGCGACATAGGTCGTGAAAAACTGTTTTTT. Encoded protein: CASSRDIGREKLFF.

This clonotype was counted many times. This chain uses TRBV19 with TRBJ2-5; 8 nucleotides agree with TRBD1. Looked up from germline, CDR1 is LNHDA and CDR2 is SQIVND (reference sequence). Germline trimming cut 9 bases from V and 4 bases from J; bases unmatched to any gene: 1. This CDR3 has 11 amino acids. The CDR3 coding sequence is TGTGCCAGCAGGGGGCTAGAGACCCAGTACTTC. Its protein product is CASRGLETQYF.

The chain recombines TRBV6-1 with TRBJ2-3, with D perhaps matching TRBD1 (6 bases). The CDR3 loop spans 15 amino acids. The V and J ends lost 4 bases and 6 bases respectively, with 17 bases between them. In germline, CDR1 is MNHNS, CDR2 SASEGT. The DNA of the CDR3 is TGTGCCAGCAGTGGGCCCGGCACAGGGAAGGATACGCAGTATTTT. Translation gives CASSGPGTGKDTQYF.

Ten or more counts support this clonotype. The gene calls are TRBV2 and TRBJ2-3; D may match TRBD1 or TRBD2 (5 bases each). V shed 0 bases and J shed 7 bases, with 17 bases lying between them. The CDR3 has 16 residues. The germline V gene encodes CDR1 SNHLY and CDR2 FYNNEI. CDR3 nucleotide sequence: TGTGCCAGCAGTGAAGCAGAGGGGTTTCTTAAGTATACGCAGTATTTT. This encodes CASSEAEGFLKYTQYF. The full variable domain, in which reference TRBV2 and TRBJ2-3 provide the parts outside the CDR3, is EPEVTQTPSHQVTQMGQEVILRCVPISNHLYFYWYRQILGQKVEFLVSFYNNEISEKSEIFDDQFSVERPDGSNFTLKIRSTKLEDSAMYFCASSEAEGFLKYTQYFGPGTRLTVL.

CDR3 in DNA: TGTGCCAGCAGCTTAGCGCAGGGGGCGAACACTGAAGCTTTCTTT. Translating it yields CASSLAQGANTEAFF. The chain links TRBV11-1 to TRBJ1-1; 8 bases match TRBD1. The V and J ends lost 0 bases and 1 base, in that order; junction bases with no gene match: 1. The CDR3 has 15 residues. Germline CDR1 reads SGHAT; CDR2 reads FQDESV (reference sequence).

Note on this clonotype: A read error is possible here, since a much larger clone lies one base away. The chain combines TRBV6-2 or TRBV6-3 with TRBJ2-3; no reliable D call. Germline-derived CDR1 and CDR2 are MNHEY and SVGEGT. This CDR3 has 13 residues. CDR3 loop: CAGSYSSTDTQYF. CDR3 nucleotide sequence: TGTGCCGGCAGTTACTCTAGCACAGATACGCAGTATTTT.